Below are 8 T cell receptor beta chains sequenced from a single sample in a study of blood T cells in healthy people across ages. For the second PCR, which ran for roughly 7 to 11 cycles, a sample-barcoded 5' primer and a J-beta primer mix were used. TCRdb analysed the 5' RACE reads with MiXCR anew, one entry per CDR3 protein. The sample consists of around 820,000 distinct CDR3 sequences, about 25% of them appearing once. The same specimen was also included in a second study, on T cells of mothers and their children.

Sequenced material: blood. All receptors come from a boy younger than 18 in good health.

This clonotype was detected only once. The chain has TRBV12-3 or TRBV12-4 and TRBJ2-7, with D perhaps TRBD2 (6 bases). There are 16 residues in the CDR3. The V and J ends lost 1 base and 2 bases respectively, with 15 bases between them. The CDR3 DNA sequence: TGTGCCAGCAGTTTAGGGCCGCGGACGGGAGCCTACGAGCAGTACTTC. This encodes CASSLGPRTGAYEQYF.

In this sample, this clonotype turned up once. The J gene is TRBJ2-7, the V gene TRBV6-2 or TRBV6-3; tentatively, D is TRBD1 or TRBD2 (5 bases each). V was cut by 8 bases and J by 3 bases, with 14 bases left in between. Germline-derived CDR1 and CDR2 are MNHEY and SVGEGT. There are 13 residues in the CDR3. The CDR3, as DNA: TGTGCCAGCGGGGACGTCCCAGGCTACGAGCAGTACTTC. Its translation: CASGDVPGYEQYF.

The genes are TRBV7-9 and TRBJ2-5, with TRBD1 identical over 7 bases. Germline V lookup: CDR1 SEHNR, CDR2 FQNEAQ (reference sequence). With V trimmed by 3 bases and J by 4 bases, 17 bases remained unmatched. The CDR3 covers 18 residues. The CDR3, as DNA: TGTGCCAGCAGCTTCGACTCAGGGGGTCTACTCTTGGGAGAGACCCAGTACTTC. It yields the protein CASSFDSGGLLLGETQYF.

This clonotype has a handful of counts. The gene calls are TRBV20-1 and TRBJ1-1; the D gene is possibly TRBD1 (6 bases). The V end was cut by 6 bases, the J end by 1 base, with 12 bases between. The CDR3 sequence is 13 residues long. Germline V gene sequence: CDR1 DFQATT, CDR2 SNEGSKA (reference sequence). The CDR3 coding sequence is TGCAGTGCCGCTAAAGGGGGGAACACTGAAGCTTTCTTT. This sequence encodes CSAAKGGNTEAFF.

The J gene is TRBJ1-1, the V gene TRBV27; no firm D call. The CDR3 is 13 residues long. V was shortened by 4 bases and J by 1 base, with 7 bases between the two germline ends. Germline assignment: CDR1 MNHEY and CDR2 SMNVEV (reference sequence). This CDR3 is CASSWGKNTEAFF. The CDR3 bases are TGTGCCAGCAGTTGGGGAAAGAACACTGAAGCTTTCTTT.

In its sample, this clonotype was seen a few times. V is TRBV20-1 and J is TRBJ2-7; TRBD1 is a possible D gene (6 bases). The germline CDR1 and CDR2 sequences are DFQATT and SNEGSKA (reference sequence). The CDR3 runs 15 residues. Deletions cut 0 bases from V and 3 bases from J, with 15 bases between. The CDR3 region has the DNA TGCAGTGCTAGAGATATGACAGGAGATCTCTACGAGCAGTACTTC. This sequence encodes CSARDMTGDLYEQYF.

The gene calls are TRBV20-1 and TRBJ2-5, with 14 positions matching TRBD2. The end of the DNA aligns better with TRBJ2-7, so the J call may be wrong. Germline lookup yields CDR1 DFQATT and CDR2 SNEGSKA (reference sequence). CDR3 length: 16 residues. CDR3 in DNA: TGCAGTGCTAGAAGTGGGACTAGCGGGAGAAACTACGAGCAGTACTTC. Its protein is CSARSGTSGRNYEQYF.

The chain combines TRBV4-3 with TRBJ1-1; a weak D match, TRBD1 (6 bases). V dropped 1 base and J dropped 11 bases, with 20 bases sitting between them. CDR3 size: 15 residues. Germline lookup yields CDR1 LGHNA and CDR2 YSLEER. The CDR3 nucleotides are TGCGCCAGCAGCCAAGGTACGGCCGGGGGCGGTCGGGCTTTCTTT. Protein product: CASSQGTAGGGRAFF.